The TCR beta chain under discussion was sequenced for a study listed by TCRdb under 2016. Remarks on this clonotype: The antigen it recognizes is unknown. Base qualities are not at hand, and no much larger clone is one base apart.

Counted from cysteine to phenylalanine, this CDR3 has 14 amino acids. Of all the DNA, just the CDR3 is kept, 42 bases in frame from base 1. Looking up the germline V gene yields CDR1 SGHVS and CDR2 FNYEAQ. V is reduced by 5 bases and J by 1 base, leaving a spacing of 10 bases between them. Library method: RT-PCR. Sequencing was carried out with an Illumina MiSeq. TCRdb reanalyzed the raw reads on its own, using fastp at Q25 for trimming and MiXCR for clone calling, and kept in-frame beta chains. Rows with a matching CDR3 protein are joined into one entry that keeps the most common DNA and genes. This sample gives almost 700,000 distinct CDR3 sequences in total; 14% of them show up just once. The biggest ten clones account for 3.6% of the sample.

The material sequenced was memory CD4+ T cells from blood. The TCR sequence derives from a female donor in good health, serving as a healthy control. The receptor chain draws on TRBV7-6 and TRBJ2-3; no D gene can be assigned with confidence. The sequenced DNA: TGTGCCAGCAGCCCGTTTCGAGGCACAGATACGCAGTATTTT. This yields the protein CASSPFRGTDTQYF.